Listed below are T cell receptor beta chains from one sample, sequenced in a study of a mutant IDH1 vaccine in newly diagnosed glioma. Their specific antigens are unknown. The repertoire was sequenced with immunoSEQ multiplex PCR; TCRdb's copy has only in-frame clones and lacks some. The sample consists of tens of thousands of clones, about 80% of them appearing once. The material sequenced was PBMCs, taken from a glioma patient whose treatment included an IDH1 peptide vaccine. The origin of the receptors is a woman aged 18 to 35 with glioma. Some clones in this sample may be carry-over from other donors' samples. Each CDR3 is given with its conserved first and last residue. The D gene is left open where the match is weak. Size values are once, few and many counts, or a class for expanded clones, and some rows have none.

clone_size j_call v_call d_call cdr3_nt cdr3_aa
- TRBJ2-7 TRBV18 TRBD1 TGTGCCAGCTCGGGACAGGGGGCTTACTACGAGCAGTACTTC CASSGQGAYYEQYF
- TRBJ2-7 TRBV9 - TGTGCCAGCAGCGTAGCTTGGCAGAGCTCCTACGAGCAGTACTTC CASSVAWQSSYEQYF
once TRBJ1-1 TRBV7-9 TRBD1 TGTGCCAGCAGCTTGACAGGGGAGAACACTGAAGCTTTCTTT CASSLTGENTEAFF
- TRBJ2-3 TRBV6-1 TRBD2 TGTGCCAGCAGTGACCCTAGCGGGGGCACAGATACGCAGTATTTT CASSDPSGGTDTQYF
- TRBJ1-1 TRBV11-2 - TGTGCCAGCAGCTTAGTAGGATGGGAGGGGGGCGCTTTCTTT CASSLVGWEGGAFF
- TRBJ2-7 TRBV27 - TGTGCCAGCGGAAGAACCTACGAGCAGTACTTC CASGRTYEQYF
- TRBJ1-1 TRBV5-4 - TGTGCCAGCAGCTTCGGGACGGTGAACACTGAAGCTTTCTTT CASSFGTVNTEAFF
- TRBJ2-5 TRBV19 - TGTGCCAGTAGTAGGGGGCAGAGCCCCCAAGAGACCCAGTACTTC CASSRGQSPQETQYF
few TRBJ1-3 TRBV25-1 - TGTGCCAGCAGTCTAAGGGTTGGAAACACCATATATTTT CASSLRVGNTIYF
- TRBJ2-7 TRBV6-6 - TGTGCCAGCAGTTACTTGACAGTCAACGAGCAGTACTTC CASSYLTVNEQYF
- TRBJ1-4 TRBV27 - TGTGCCAGCAGGCGGAACAGAGATTCTAATGAAAAACTGTTTTTT CASRRNRDSNEKLFF
- TRBJ1-5 TRBV7-2 - TGTGCCAGCCCAGCTAGCAATCAGCCCCAGCATTTT CASPASNQPQHF
- TRBJ1-1 TRBV15 - TGTGCCACCAGCCCTCGACAGGTTATCGGGCTTGAAGCTTTCTTT CATSPRQVIGLEAFF
- TRBJ2-1 TRBV7-9 TRBD2 TGTGCCAGCAGCCTGGCGGCTAGCGGCCCCTACAATGAGCAGTTCTTC CASSLAASGPYNEQFF
- TRBJ1-2 TRBV27 TRBD1 TGTGCCAGCAGGATGACAGGGGACTATGGCTACACCTTC CASRMTGDYGYTF
- TRBJ1-2 TRBV7-9 - TGTGCCAGCAGCTTAGGCGGGGTTTACGGCTACACCTTC CASSLGGVYGYTF
- TRBJ2-3 TRBV4-2 - TGTGCCAGCAGCCAAGAACGAAATACGCAGTATTTT CASSQERNTQYF
once TRBJ1-1 TRBV12-5 - TGTGCTAGTGGTCTTGCGGGGCAGTTTGAAGCTTTCTTT CASGLAGQFEAFF
- TRBJ1-5 TRBV5-5 - TGTGCCAGCAGCTTTGAGGGATATAGCAATCAGCCCCAGCATTTT CASSFEGYSNQPQHF
- TRBJ2-5 TRBV7-2 - TGTGCCAGCAGCAGACAGATCATCGAAGAGACCCAGTACTTC CASSRQIIEETQYF
- TRBJ2-1 TRBV18 TRBD1 TGTGCCAGCTCGTCGACCACAGGGGAGTTCTTC CASSSTTGEFF
few TRBJ2-1 TRBV19 - TGTGCCAGTAGTAAATTAGGGGGCTCCTACAATGAGCAGTTCTTC CASSKLGGSYNEQFF
- TRBJ1-1 TRBV6-6 - TGTGCCAGCAGTTCCCCGACCTTCCCGCACACTGAAGCTTTCTTT CASSSPTFPHTEAFF
- TRBJ2-3 TRBV7-2 - TGTGCCAGCAGCTTAGGTTGGGGGAGCAGCACAGATACGCAGTATTTT CASSLGWGSSTDTQYF
- TRBJ1-5 TRBV20-1 - TGCAGCGCGGATCAGCCCCAGCATTTT CSADQPQHF
once TRBJ2-7 TRBV7-9 - TGTGCCAGCAGTGGTACTATCGGGTACGAGCAGTACTTC CASSGTIGYEQYF
- TRBJ2-3 TRBV5-4 - TGTGCCAGCAGCGACATGACGTCCCCCCGCGATACGCAGTATTTT CASSDMTSPRDTQYF
- TRBJ2-7 TRBV30 - TGTGCCTGGAACGGCCAGAGGGGCGGCGAGCAGTACTTC CAWNGQRGGEQYF
- TRBJ2-1 TRBV29-1 TRBD2 TGCAGTTTCCCTTGGGGAGGGGTCAATGAGCAGTTCTTC CSFPWGGVNEQFF
- TRBJ2-3 TRBV12-5 TRBD2 TGTGCTAGTGCCCGTGAGGAAGTGGGGACTAGCGGGGCTAGCACAGATACGCAGTATTTT CASAREEVGTSGASTDTQYF
- TRBJ2-3 TRBV19 - TGTGCCAGTAGTATAGATAGGCCAGATACGCAGTATTTT CASSIDRPDTQYF
- TRBJ1-2 TRBV18 - TGTGCCAGCTCACCCTCTCACTTAGGCTATGGCTACACCTTC CASSPSHLGYGYTF
- TRBJ2-2 TRBV4-3 - TGCGCCAGCAGCCCGCATGGAGCATTGACCGGGGAGCTGTTTTTT CASSPHGALTGELFF
- TRBJ2-4 TRBV5-4 TRBD2 TGTGCCAGCAGCTTCGGACTAGCGGGAGGGGGAGCCAAAAACATTCAGTACTTC CASSFGLAGGGAKNIQYF
many TRBJ1-5 TRBV6-6 - TGTGCCAGCAACATAGGGGATCAGCCCCAGCATTTT CASNIGDQPQHF
- TRBJ1-1 TRBV6-5 - TGTGCCAGCAGTCCCGGGGCACCTGAAGCTTTCTTT CASSPGAPEAFF
- TRBJ2-1 TRBV30 TRBD2 TGTGCCTGGAGTGTAGCGGGACTTTACAATGAGCAGTTCTTC CAWSVAGLYNEQFF
once TRBJ2-1 TRBV4-3 TRBD2 TGCGCCAGCAGCCACGATCGACTAGCGGGATACAATGAGCAGTTCTTC CASSHDRLAGYNEQFF